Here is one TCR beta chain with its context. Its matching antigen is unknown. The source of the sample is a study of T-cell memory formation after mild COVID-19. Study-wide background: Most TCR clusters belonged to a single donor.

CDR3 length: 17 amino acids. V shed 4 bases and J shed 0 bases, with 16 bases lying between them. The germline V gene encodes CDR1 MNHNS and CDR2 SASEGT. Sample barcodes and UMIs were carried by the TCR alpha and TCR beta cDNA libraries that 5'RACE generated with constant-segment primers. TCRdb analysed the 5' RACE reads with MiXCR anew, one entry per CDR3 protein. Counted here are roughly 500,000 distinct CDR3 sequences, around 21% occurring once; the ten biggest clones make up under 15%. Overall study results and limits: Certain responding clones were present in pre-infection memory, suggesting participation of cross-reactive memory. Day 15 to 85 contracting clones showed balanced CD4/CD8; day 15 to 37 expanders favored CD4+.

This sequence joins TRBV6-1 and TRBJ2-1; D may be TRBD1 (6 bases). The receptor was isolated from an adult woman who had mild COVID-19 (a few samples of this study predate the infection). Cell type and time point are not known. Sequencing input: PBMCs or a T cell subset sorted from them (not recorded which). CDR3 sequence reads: CASSVPLGQTSYNEQFF. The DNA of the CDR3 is TGTGCCAGCAGTGTCCCCCTCGGACAGACCTCCTACAATGAGCAGTTCTTC.